The 3 T cell receptor beta chains presented below share a single source sample, sequenced in a study of blood T cell repertoires in COVID-19. Measured with immunoSEQ multiplex PCR; TCRdb has only the in-frame clones, and not every one. The sample has around 56,000 clones; 73% are singletons. The specimen was peripheral blood. Receptor source: a woman in her sixties or seventies with acute or convalescent COVID-19.

The gene calls are TRBV30 and TRBJ2-7, with a possible D match to TRBD1 (5 bases). V gave up 2 bases and J gave up 13 bases, with 18 bases separating them. Germline V lookup: CDR1 GTSNPN, CDR2 SVGIG (reference sequence). There are 12 residues in the CDR3. CDR3: CAWSKRAGPSYF. The DNA for the CDR3 is TGTGCCTGGAGTAAACGAGCAGGGCCTTCATACTTC.

This chain connects TRBV5-5 to TRBJ1-5; 8 nucleotides agree with TRBD1. This CDR3 contains 15 residues. CDR1 and CDR2 from the germline V gene are SGHKS and YYEKEE (reference sequence). V trimming: 4 bases; J trimming: 6 bases; junction bases outside the gene matches: 9. The CDR3 nucleotides read TGTGCCAGCAGCCCTGGGACAGGTTATGGTCAGCCCCAGCATTTT. It is translated as CASSPGTGYGQPQHF.

This chain links TRBV7-2 with TRBJ1-2, with 7 bases identical to TRBD1. Germline V gene sequence: CDR1 SGHTA, CDR2 FQGNSA. This CDR3 contains 13 residues. Trimming at V came to 1 base and at J to 8 bases, leaving 4 bases not matched to a gene. The CDR3 reads CASSLEGARGYTF. CDR3 coding DNA: TGTGCCAGCAGCTTAGAGGGGGCCCGCGGCTACACCTTC.